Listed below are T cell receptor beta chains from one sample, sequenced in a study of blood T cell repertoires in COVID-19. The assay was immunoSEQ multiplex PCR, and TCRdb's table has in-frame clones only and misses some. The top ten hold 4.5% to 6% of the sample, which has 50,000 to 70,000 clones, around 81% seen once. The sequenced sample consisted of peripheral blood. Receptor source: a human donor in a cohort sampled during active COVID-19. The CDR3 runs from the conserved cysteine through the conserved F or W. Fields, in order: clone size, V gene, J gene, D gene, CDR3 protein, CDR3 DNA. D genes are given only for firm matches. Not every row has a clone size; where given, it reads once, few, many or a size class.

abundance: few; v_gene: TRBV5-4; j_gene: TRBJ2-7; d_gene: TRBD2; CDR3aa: CASSRDGLATYEQYF; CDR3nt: TGTGCCAGCAGCCGGGACGGACTAGCGACTTACGAGCAGTACTTC
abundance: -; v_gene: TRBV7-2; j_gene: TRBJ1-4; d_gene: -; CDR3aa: CASSLTGGQGPNEKLFF; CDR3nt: TGTGCCAGCAGCTTAACCGGGGGGCAGGGGCCTAATGAAAAACTGTTTTTT
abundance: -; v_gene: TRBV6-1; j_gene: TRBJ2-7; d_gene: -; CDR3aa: CASSEGGGQYEQYF; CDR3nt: TGTGCCAGCAGTGAAGGAGGGGGTCAGTACGAGCAGTACTTC
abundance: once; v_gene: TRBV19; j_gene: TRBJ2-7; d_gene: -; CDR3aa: CASSGAGQIVGSPYEQYF; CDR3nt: TGTGCCAGTAGTGGGGCGGGGCAGATCGTTGGATCCCCTTACGAGCAGTACTTC
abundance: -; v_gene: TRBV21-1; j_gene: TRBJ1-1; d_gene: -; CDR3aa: CASSFPGQGKNTEAFF; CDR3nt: TGTGCCAGCAGCTTCCCGGGACAGGGCAAGAACACTGAAGCTTTCTTT
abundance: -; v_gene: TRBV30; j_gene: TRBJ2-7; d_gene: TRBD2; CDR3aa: CAWDHGGSGEQYF; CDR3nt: TGTGCCTGGGACCACGGGGGGTCGGGGGAGCAGTACTTC
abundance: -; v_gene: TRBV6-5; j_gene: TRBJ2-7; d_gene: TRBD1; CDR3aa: CASSFRWDRGNEQYF; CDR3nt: TGTGCCAGCAGTTTTCGTTGGGACAGGGGGAACGAGCAGTACTTC
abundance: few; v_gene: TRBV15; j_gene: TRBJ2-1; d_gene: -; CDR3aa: CATSLTFQPYNEQFF; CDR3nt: TGTGCCACCAGCCTGACATTTCAACCCTACAATGAGCAGTTCTTC
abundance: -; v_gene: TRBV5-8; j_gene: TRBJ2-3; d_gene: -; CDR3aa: CASRRGRADTDTQYF; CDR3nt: TGTGCCAGCAGAAGGGGTCGCGCCGACACAGATACGCAGTATTTT
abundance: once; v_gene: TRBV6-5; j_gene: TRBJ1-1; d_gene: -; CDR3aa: CASSKTGDWNTEAFF; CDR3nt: TGTGCCAGCAGTAAGACGGGGGATTGGAACACTGAAGCTTTCTTT
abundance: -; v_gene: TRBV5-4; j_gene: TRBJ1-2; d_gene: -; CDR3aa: CASSLGQVVYGYTF; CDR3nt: TGTGCCAGCAGCTTGGGGCAGGTCGTCTATGGCTACACCTTC
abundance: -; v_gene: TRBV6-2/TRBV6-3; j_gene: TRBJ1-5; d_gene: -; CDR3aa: CASSYSGGAQPQHF; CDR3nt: TGTGCCAGCAGTTACTCGGGGGGGGCTCAGCCCCAGCATTTT
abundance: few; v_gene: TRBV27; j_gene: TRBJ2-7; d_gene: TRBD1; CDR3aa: CASSLPGTGHYEQYF; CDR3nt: TGTGCCAGCAGTTTGCCAGGGACAGGGCACTACGAGCAGTACTTC
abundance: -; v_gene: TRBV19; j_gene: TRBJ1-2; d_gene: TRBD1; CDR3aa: CASRLTGNYGYTF; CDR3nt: TGTGCCAGTAGGTTGACAGGGAACTATGGCTACACCTTC
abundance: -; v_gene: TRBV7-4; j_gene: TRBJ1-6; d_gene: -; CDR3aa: CASSFIQDNSPLHF; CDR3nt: TGTGCCAGCAGCTTTATTCAGGATAATTCACCCCTCCACTTT
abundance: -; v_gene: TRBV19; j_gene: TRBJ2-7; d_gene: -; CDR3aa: CASSGSGRAYEQYF; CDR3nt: TGTGCCAGTAGTGGATCAGGCCGCGCCTACGAGCAGTACTTC
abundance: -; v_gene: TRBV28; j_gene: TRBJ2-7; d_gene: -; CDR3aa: CASSLSGGVVYEQYF; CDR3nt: TGTGCCAGCAGTTTAAGCGGCGGAGTGGTTTACGAGCAGTACTTC
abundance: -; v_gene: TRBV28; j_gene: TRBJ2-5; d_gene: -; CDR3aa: CASSPDREGETQYF; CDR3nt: TGTGCCAGCAGTCCGGACAGGGAGGGAGAGACCCAGTACTTC
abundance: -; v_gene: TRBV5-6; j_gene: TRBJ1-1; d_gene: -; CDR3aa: CASSPWGGLNTEAFF; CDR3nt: TGTGCCAGCAGCCCGTGGGGGGGGCTGAACACTGAAGCTTTCTTT
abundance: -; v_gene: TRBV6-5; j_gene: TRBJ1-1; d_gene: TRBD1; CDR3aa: CASSLRGQGGTEAFF; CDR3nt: TGTGCCAGCAGTCTTAGGGGACAGGGGGGCACTGAAGCTTTCTTT
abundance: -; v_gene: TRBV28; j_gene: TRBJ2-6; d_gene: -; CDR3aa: CASSLARGTSGANVLTF; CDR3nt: TGTGCCAGCAGTTTAGCCCGAGGGACATCTGGGGCCAACGTCCTGACTTTC
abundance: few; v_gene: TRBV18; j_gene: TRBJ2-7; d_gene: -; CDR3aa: CASSPRGPGEQYF; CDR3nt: TGTGCCAGCTCACCCCGTGGCCCGGGCGAGCAGTACTTC
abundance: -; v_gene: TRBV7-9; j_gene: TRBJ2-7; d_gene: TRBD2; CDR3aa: CASSPSGGLKGEQYF; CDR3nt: TGTGCCAGCAGCCCTAGCGGGGGCCTAAAAGGGGAGCAGTACTTC
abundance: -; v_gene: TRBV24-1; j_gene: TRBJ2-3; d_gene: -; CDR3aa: CATSDLVGGTDTQYF; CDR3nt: TGTGCCACCAGTGATTTGGTCGGTGGCACAGATACGCAGTATTTT
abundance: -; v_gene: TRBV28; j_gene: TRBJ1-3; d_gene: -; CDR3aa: CASGGTVSSGNTIYF; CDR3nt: TGTGCCAGCGGCGGGACGGTGAGCTCTGGAAACACCATATATTTT